Listed below are T cell receptor beta chains from one sample, sequenced in a study of shared clonotypes between healthy human individuals. Some clones are missing from TCRdb's copy, which holds only in-frame ones; the method was immunoSEQ multiplex PCR. The table records about 2.2 million clones, about 92% of them present only once. The material sequenced was naive CD8+ T cells from PBMCs. Receptors originate from a man between 18 and 29 years old in good health. Some clones in this sample may be carry-over from other donors' samples. Each CDR3 is given with its conserved first and last residue. D genes are given only for firm matches. The size entry is marked missing in some rows and otherwise reads once, few, many or a size class.

>15|TRBV7-8|TRBD1|TRBJ2-7|-
TGTGCCAGCAGGGAGGAGACAGGGGGCATCTACGAGCAGTACTTC
CASREETGGIYEQYF
>14|TRBV28|TRBD1|TRBJ1-5|-
TGTGCCAGCAGTCCTGGGACAGACAATCAGCCCCAGCATTTT
CASSPGTDNQPQHF
>11|TRBV7-2|-|TRBJ2-7|-
TGTGCCAGCAGGGCTGGCTACGAGCAGTACTTC
CASRAGYEQYF
>15|TRBV19|-|TRBJ1-4|once
TGTGCCAGTAGTATCAGTCGGGGCAGTTATGAAAAACTGTTTTTT
CASSISRGSYEKLFF
>12|TRBV11-2|-|TRBJ2-5|-
TGTGCCAGCAGGGCAGCTCAAGAGACCCAGTACTTC
CASRAAQETQYF
>13|TRBV29-1|-|TRBJ2-2|-
TGCAGCGTTGTTCAGTCGAACACCGGGGAGCTGTTTTTT
CSVVQSNTGELFF
>14|TRBV27|-|TRBJ1-1|-
TGTGCCAGCAGTTTCCAATACCCAGGGACTGAAGCTTTCTTT
CASSFQYPGTEAFF
>15|TRBV5-4|TRBD2|TRBJ2-3|-
TGTGCCAGCAGCTTCGCGGGAGAAGGAACAGATACGCAGTATTTT
CASSFAGEGTDTQYF
>15|TRBV18|TRBD1|TRBJ2-7|-
TGTGCCAGCTCCCATCGGGACAGGGCTTCGGGCGAGCAGTACTTC
CASSHRDRASGEQYF
>15|TRBV28|TRBD1|TRBJ2-7|-
TGTGCCAGCAGTTCCCCGGGACAGGGATCACCGGAGCAGTACTTC
CASSSPGQGSPEQYF
>14|TRBV27|TRBD1|TRBJ1-2|-
TGTGCCAGCAGGAGTGGGACAGCTAGCTATGGCTACACCTTC
CASRSGTASYGYTF
>17|TRBV7-9|-|TRBJ2-7|-
TGTGCCAGCAGCTTAGGACAGATTAACACCCTTAACTACGAGCAGTACTTC
CASSLGQINTLNYEQYF
>14|TRBV19|TRBD2|TRBJ2-7|-
TGTGCCAGTAGTATCGGGCTAGCGGGATACGAGCAGTACTTC
CASSIGLAGYEQYF
>19|TRBV9|-|TRBJ2-2|-
TGTGCCAGCAGCGTCCCGCCCTTGGGGGGAGAAGGGAGCACCGGGGAGCTGTTTTTT
CASSVPPLGGEGSTGELFF
>15|TRBV5-6|TRBD2|TRBJ2-1|-
TGTGCCAGCAGCTTTATAGCGGGACCCTACAATGAGCAGTTCTTC
CASSFIAGPYNEQFF
>15|TRBV27|TRBD2|TRBJ2-1|-
TGTGCCAGCAGTTTCCAGACTAGCGGGAGAGGTGAGCAGTTCTTC
CASSFQTSGRGEQFF
>15|TRBV11-1|-|TRBJ2-7|-
TGTGCCAGCAGCTGGGTGAGGGGTCGCTCCTACGAGCAGTACTTC
CASSWVRGRSYEQYF
>13|TRBV4-3|-|TRBJ2-7|-
TGCGCCAGCAGCCAAGGGAGGGCCTACGAGCAGTACTTC
CASSQGRAYEQYF
>14|TRBV27|-|TRBJ2-7|-
TGTGCCAGCAGTCCGTACACAAGCTCCTACGAGCAGTACTTC
CASSPYTSSYEQYF
>14|TRBV30|-|TRBJ1-1|-
TGTGCCTGGAGCTGGGGAACAGGACACACTGAAGCTTTCTTT
CAWSWGTGHTEAFF
>15|TRBV5-1|TRBD1|TRBJ2-7|-
TGCGCCAGCAGCTTGCTTGGACAGGGTGTCGACGAGCAGTACTTC
CASSLLGQGVDEQYF
>14|TRBV5-1|-|TRBJ2-5|-
TGCGCCAGCAGTATGGAGGGGTACCAAGAGACCCAGTACTTC
CASSMEGYQETQYF
>11|TRBV20-1|-|TRBJ2-7|once
TGCAGTGCTAGAGAGGCACTCGAGCAGTACTTC
CSAREALEQYF
>14|TRBV15|TRBD1|TRBJ2-7|-
TGTGCCACCAGCAGAGTTGGGACAGGGGACGCGAGGTACTTC
CATSRVGTGDARYF
>14|TRBV5-8|TRBD1|TRBJ2-5|-
TGTGCCAGCAGCTCGGGACAGAACCAAGAGACCCAGTACTTC
CASSSGQNQETQYF
>15|TRBV4-1|TRBD1|TRBJ2-5|-
TGCGCCAGCAGCCAGAGGACAGGGGACCAAGAGACCCAGTACTTC
CASSQRTGDQETQYF
>17|TRBV2|TRBD2|TRBJ2-7|-
TGTGCCAGCAGCGGGATGAAGACTAGCGGGAGAGGCTACGAGCAGTACTTC
CASSGMKTSGRGYEQYF
>14|TRBV5-5|TRBD1|TRBJ2-7|once
TGTGCCAGCAGCCCGACAGGGTTCTCCTACGAGCAGTACTTC
CASSPTGFSYEQYF
>20|TRBV28|TRBD1|TRBJ1-4|-
TGTGCCAGCAGTTTAGTGGGGACAGGGGTCAGCGAGGGGACCAATGAAAAACTGTTTTTT
CASSLVGTGVSEGTNEKLFF
>15|TRBV27|TRBD2|TRBJ2-7|-
TGTGCCAGCAGTAGGGGCGCGGGGGTCTCCTACGAGCAGTACTTC
CASSRGAGVSYEQYF
>15|TRBV13|TRBD2|TRBJ2-5|-
TGTGCCAGCAGCTTTAAGCGGGAGTTACAAGAGACCCAGTACTTC
CASSFKRELQETQYF
>14|TRBV9|TRBD1|TRBJ1-4|few
TGTGCCAGCAGCGCCCGGGACAGTAATGAAAAACTGTTTTTT
CASSARDSNEKLFF
>15|TRBV6-6|TRBD2|TRBJ2-3|-
TGTGCCAGCAGTTACTCTAGCGGGAGGGCAGATACGCAGTATTTT
CASSYSSGRADTQYF
>14|TRBV27|TRBD2|TRBJ2-7|-
TGTGCCAGCAGTTTAAGCGGGAGCATGGGGGAGCAGTACTTC
CASSLSGSMGEQYF
>14|TRBV5-6|-|TRBJ2-7|-
TGTGCCAGCAGCTTGGGGAGCTCGGTGCTCGAGCAGTACTTC
CASSLGSSVLEQYF
>15|TRBV15|-|TRBJ1-5|-
TGTGCCACCAGCAGCGACGTAGGTAGCAATCAGCCCCAGCATTTT
CATSSDVGSNQPQHF
>11|TRBV6-6|-|TRBJ2-7|-
TGTGCCAGCAGTTACTCCCACGAGCAGTACTTC
CASSYSHEQYF
>15|TRBV28|TRBD1|TRBJ1-5|-
TGTGCCAGCAGTTTAAGGGACAGGGCTAATCAGCCCCAGCATTTT
CASSLRDRANQPQHF
>17|TRBV7-3|TRBD2|TRBJ2-2|once
TGTGCCAGCAGCCTGCTAGCGGGTGGGGAAAACACCGGGGAGCTGTTTTTT
CASSLLAGGENTGELFF
>17|TRBV28|TRBD2|TRBJ2-3|-
TGTGCCAGCAGTTTAAGGACTAGCGGGATCCGCACAGATACGCAGTATTTT
CASSLRTSGIRTDTQYF
>16|TRBV11-2|-|TRBJ2-3|-
TGTGCCAGCAGATGGACCTCGGGACTTACAACAGATACGCAGTATTTT
CASRWTSGLTTDTQYF
>14|TRBV29-1|TRBD2|TRBJ2-5|-
TGCAGCGTTGGGACTAGCGGGGTCCAAGAGACCCAGTACTTC
CSVGTSGVQETQYF
>15|TRBV2|-|TRBJ1-1|once
TGTGCCAGCAGTGACCCGGCCGGGATGAACACTGAAGCTTTCTTT
CASSDPAGMNTEAFF
>13|TRBV7-9|-|TRBJ1-1|few
TGTGCCAGCAGCTTCGGAAGGGACACTGAAGCTTTCTTT
CASSFGRDTEAFF
>16|TRBV7-9|-|TRBJ2-2|-
TGTGCCAGCAGCAAGTTCGGGAACAGGGACACCGGGGAGCTGTTTTTT
CASSKFGNRDTGELFF
>16|TRBV28|TRBD2|TRBJ2-3|-
TGTGCCAGCAGTTCCTCGACTAGCGCTTACACAGATACGCAGTATTTT
CASSSSTSAYTDTQYF
>14|TRBV27|-|TRBJ2-7|-
TGTGCCAGCAGTTTCATCGGGCCTGCCTACGAGCAGTACTTC
CASSFIGPAYEQYF
>16|TRBV28|TRBD1|TRBJ2-3|-
TGTGCCAGCAGTTTGGTGGACAGGGGGAGCACAGATACGCAGTATTTT
CASSLVDRGSTDTQYF
>12|TRBV9|-|TRBJ2-7|-
TGTGCCAGCAGCCCGGACGGCTACGAGCAGTACTTC
CASSPDGYEQYF
>15|TRBV7-8|-|TRBJ2-7|once
TGTGCCAGCAGCGCGGCGGCTAGCGCCCTCTACGAGCAGTACTTC
CASSAAASALYEQYF
>15|TRBV2|TRBD2|TRBJ2-5|-
TGTGCCAGCAGGGAACTAGCGGGAGTACAAGAGACCCAGTACTTC
CASRELAGVQETQYF
>16|TRBV2|TRBD2|TRBJ2-1|-
TGTGCCAGCAGTACTCCGACTAGCGGGAGTAGGAATGAGCAGTTCTTC
CASSTPTSGSRNEQFF
>15|TRBV27|TRBD2|TRBJ2-5|-
TGTGCCAGCAGTTGGGGGACTAGCGCCGGAGAGACCCAGTACTTC
CASSWGTSAGETQYF
>12|TRBV9|-|TRBJ2-1|-
TGTGCCAGCAGCGAGGGCGGGGGCGAGCAGTTCTTC
CASSEGGGEQFF